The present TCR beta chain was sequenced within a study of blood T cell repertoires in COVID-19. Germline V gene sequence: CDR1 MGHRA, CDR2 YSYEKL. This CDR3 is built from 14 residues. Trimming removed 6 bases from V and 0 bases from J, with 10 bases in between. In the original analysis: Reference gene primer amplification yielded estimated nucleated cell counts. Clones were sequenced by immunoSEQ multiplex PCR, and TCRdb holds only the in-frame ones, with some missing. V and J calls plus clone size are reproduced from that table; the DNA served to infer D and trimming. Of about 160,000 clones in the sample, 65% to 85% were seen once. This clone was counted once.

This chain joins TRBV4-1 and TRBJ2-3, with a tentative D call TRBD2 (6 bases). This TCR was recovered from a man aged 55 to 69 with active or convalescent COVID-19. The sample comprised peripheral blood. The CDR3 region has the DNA TGCGCCAGCAGAGTAGCGGAAAGCACAGATACGCAGTATTTT. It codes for CASRVAESTDTQYF.